This T cell receptor (beta chain) emerged from a study of identifying expanded T cells in peripheral blood. Study-level findings and limits: Approximately 2-week clone count variance significantly increased as total template count grew.

Trimming stripped 0 bases from V and 4 bases from J, with 16 bases between. The CDR3 spans 16 residues. Per the germline V gene, CDR1 is SGHVS and CDR2 is FQNEAQ. Sequencing used immunoSEQ multiplex PCR; TCRdb keeps in-frame clones, though not all of them. The sample lists some 93,000 clones, roughly 90% seen once, with about 3.9% in the top ten. As concerns this clone: Antigen unknown.

The clonotype was recovered from a person between 18 and 75 years old in good health. V and J are TRBV7-8 and TRBJ2-7, with D perhaps TRBD1 or TRBD2 (6 bases each). Sequenced sample: blood. The CDR3 nucleotides read TGTGCCAGCAGCTTAGCGTCAACGGGGGCCGGGTACGAGCAGTACTTC. The encoded protein is CASSLASTGAGYEQYF.